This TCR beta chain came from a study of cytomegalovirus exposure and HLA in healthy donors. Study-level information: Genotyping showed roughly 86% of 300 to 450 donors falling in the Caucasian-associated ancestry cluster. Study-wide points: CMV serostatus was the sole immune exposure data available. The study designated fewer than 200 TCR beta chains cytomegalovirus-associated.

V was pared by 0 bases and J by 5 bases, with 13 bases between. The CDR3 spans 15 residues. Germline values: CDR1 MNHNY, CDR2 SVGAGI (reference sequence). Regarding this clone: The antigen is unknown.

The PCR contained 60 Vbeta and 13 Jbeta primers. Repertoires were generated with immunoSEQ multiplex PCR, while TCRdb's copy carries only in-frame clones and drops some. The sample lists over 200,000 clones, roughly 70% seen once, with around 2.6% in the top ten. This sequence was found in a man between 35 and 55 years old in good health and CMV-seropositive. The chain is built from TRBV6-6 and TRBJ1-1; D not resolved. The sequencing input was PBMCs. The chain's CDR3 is CASSYSIPGGTEAFF. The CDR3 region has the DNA TGTGCCAGCAGTTACTCGATTCCGGGTGGAACTGAAGCTTTCTTT.